This T cell receptor (beta chain) was captured in a study of cytomegalovirus exposure and HLA in healthy donors. Points from the study as a whole: When analyzed later, a missense DCLRE1C variant was found to be linked to TCR beta V- and J-gene trimming. 87-base-pair reads could not separate some V segments, including TRBV6-2 and TRBV6-3.

13 Jbeta primers and 60 Vbeta primers were used for the PCR. Data came from immunoSEQ multiplex PCR; TCRdb stores just in-frame clones and leaves some out. Of 120,000 to 150,000 clones listed, almost 85% are singletons. Trimming removed 1 base from V and 7 bases from J, with 10 bases in between. The CDR3 loop spans 13 amino acids. In germline, CDR1 is SEHNR, CDR2 FQNEAQ (reference sequence). Turning to this clone: Antigen: not known.

This clonotype was obtained from a woman in her thirties or forties in good health and CMV-seronegative. The V gene is TRBV7-9, the J gene TRBJ2-5; maybe TRBD2 (6 bases). Input material: PBMCs. The CDR3 loop is CASSLVGTGTQYF. CDR3 bases: TGTGCCAGCAGCTTAGTCGGGACTGGGACCCAGTACTTC.